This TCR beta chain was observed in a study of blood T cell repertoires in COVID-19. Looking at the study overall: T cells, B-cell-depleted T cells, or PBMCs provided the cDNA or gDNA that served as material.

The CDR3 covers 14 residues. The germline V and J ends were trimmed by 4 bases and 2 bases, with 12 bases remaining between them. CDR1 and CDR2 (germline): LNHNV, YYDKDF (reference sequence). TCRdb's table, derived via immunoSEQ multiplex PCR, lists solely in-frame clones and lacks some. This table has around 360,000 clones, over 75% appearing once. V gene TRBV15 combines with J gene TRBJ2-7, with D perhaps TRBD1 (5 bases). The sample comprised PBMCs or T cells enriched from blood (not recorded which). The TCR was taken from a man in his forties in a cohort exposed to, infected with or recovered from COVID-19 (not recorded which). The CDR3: CATSTAQVTYEQYF. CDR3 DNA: TGTGCCACCAGCACCGCACAGGTTACCTACGAGCAGTACTTC.